This T cell receptor (beta chain) was recorded in a study of OX40 agonist ivuxolimab in advanced cancers. Study in general: A mean age of roughly 62 years, range about 20 to 79, was recorded, and approximately 80% were male. Points from the study as a whole: Expanded peripheral T cell antigen specificity was not determined. Relative to CD4+ cells, CD8+ T cells on average had more expanded clones.

Profiling relied on immunoSEQ multiplex PCR, and the TCRdb table lists in-frame clones only, not all of them. Of 35,000 to 55,000 clones listed, around nine tenths are singletons. This CDR3 region has 15 residues. V lost 6 bases and J lost 4; bases outside the gene matches: 12. Germline V CDR1 and CDR2: MNHEY, SMNVEV (reference sequence). Remarks on this clone: The antigen remains unidentified.

The source is an adult with an advanced solid tumor such as melanoma, head and neck, liver or kidney cancer. V usage is TRBV27 and J usage is TRBJ2-7; TRBD2 aligns across 7 bases. The specimen was CD4+ or CD8+ T cells sorted from blood, collected in a trial of the OX40 agonist ivuxolimab. As DNA, the CDR3 is TGTGCCAGCAGCCGTGGGCGGGAGTCGAGGTACGAGCAGTACTTC. This translates into CASSRGRESRYEQYF.